A selection of T cell receptor beta chains follows, all from one sample in a study of control samples from healthy donors and cancer patients. Measured with immunoSEQ multiplex PCR; TCRdb has only the in-frame clones, and not every one. The sample includes 100,000 to 150,000 clones, around 92% seen only once; the top ten take 0.55% to 0.65%. The sequencing input was PBMCs. All receptors come from a man aged 80 or over with head and neck cancer. Each CDR3 is given with its conserved first and last residue. The D gene is left open where the match is weak. Clone sizes are given selectively: once, few, many, or a class where the clone is expanded.

>TRBV5-1|TRBD1|-|TRBJ1-6
CASSFGTDYNSPLHF
TGCGCCAGCAGCTTTGGGACAGATTATAATTCACCCCTCCACTTT
>TRBV6-5|TRBD1|-|TRBJ1-5
CASSTGQGNQPQHF
TGTGCCAGCAGCACAGGACAGGGCAATCAGCCCCAGCATTTT
>TRBV7-8|TRBD2|-|TRBJ2-2
CASSFRLAGGYLSGELFF
TGTGCCAGCAGCTTTCGACTAGCGGGAGGCTACCTGTCCGGGGAGCTGTTTTTT
>TRBV4-1|TRBD2|-|TRBJ2-1
CASSLSGGETYNEQFF
TGCGCCAGCAGCTTAAGCGGGGGGGAAACCTACAATGAGCAGTTCTTC
>TRBV5-4|TRBD1|-|TRBJ2-7
CASSPSATGPYEQYF
TGTGCCAGCAGTCCCTCGGCGACAGGGCCTTACGAGCAGTACTTC
>TRBV5-1|-|once|TRBJ1-6
CASSFYRETYNSPLHF
TGCGCCAGCAGCTTCTACCGGGAAACCTATAATTCACCCCTCCACTTT
>TRBV5-1|-|-|TRBJ1-1
CASSLAVGITEAFF
TGCGCCAGCAGCTTGGCCGTGGGGATCACTGAAGCTTTCTTT
>TRBV9|TRBD1|-|TRBJ1-4
CASSVTHRGGNEKLFF
TGTGCCAGCAGCGTAACCCACAGGGGGGGTAATGAAAAACTGTTTTTC
>TRBV11-3|TRBD1|-|TRBJ1-4
CASSPDRERNEKLFF
TGTGCCAGCAGCCCAGACAGGGAGCGAAATGAAAAACTGTTTTTT
>TRBV28|TRBD2|-|TRBJ2-7
CASSTRTSGSYEQYF
TGTGCCAGCAGTACCCGGACTAGCGGGTCCTACGAGCAGTACTTC
>TRBV11-2|-|-|TRBJ1-2
CASSFQLGGYTF
TGTGCCAGCAGCTTCCAACTAGGAGGCTACACCTTC
>TRBV11-2|-|once|TRBJ2-5
CASRDWTTGGLTQYF
TGTGCCAGCAGGGACTGGACTACGGGGGGCCTGACCCAGTACTTC